Below, 32 T cell receptor beta chains from the same sample are listed, as sequenced in a study of Graves' ophthalmopathy and Graves' hyperthyroidism. Amplified material comprised TCR beta CDR3 regions derived from RNA transcripts. First-round RT-PCR relied on HTBI primers, and a second-round multiplex PCR came next. Via MiXCR, TCRdb re-called the multiplex PCR reads, giving one row per CDR3 protein. In the table there are about half a million distinct CDR3 sequences, under 15% of which are singletons. The sequenced sample consisted of blood. The receptors stem from a woman in her 30s with Graves' ophthalmopathy.

The table lists this clonotype with many counts. V and J are TRBV29-1 and TRBJ2-7; TRBD2 matches 10 bases. Germline loops: CDR1 SQVTM, CDR2 ANQGSEA. V was pared by 4 bases and J by 2 bases, with 14 bases of the junction left unmatched. The CDR3 runs to 17 residues. CDR3 sequence reads: CSVGGGVAGGPPYEQYF. The CDR3 DNA sequence: TGCAGCGTTGGAGGGGGGGTAGCGGGAGGCCCGCCCTACGAGCAGTACTTC.

In this sample, this clonotype turned up many times. This chain links TRBV3-1 with TRBJ2-5, with TRBD1 matching 9 bases. The CDR3 is made up of 15 amino acids. J lost 0 bases, V lost 1 base, and 0 bases had no gene match. The germline V gene has CDR1 LGHDT and CDR2 YNNKEL (reference sequence). CDR3 in amino acids: CASSQGTGDQETQYF. The CDR3 coding sequence is TGTGCCAGCAGCCAAGGGACAGGGGACCAAGAGACCCAGTACTTC.

This clonotype was counted ten times or more. The chain uses TRBV28 and TRBJ2-2, with 7 bases identical to TRBD2. This CDR3 contains 15 residues. With V trimmed by 3 bases and J by 8 bases, 9 bases remained unmatched. Germline CDR1 MDHEN, CDR2 SYDVKM. Written as DNA, the CDR3 is TGTGCCAGCAGTTTCGCGGGGGTGACACGGGGGGAGCTGTTTTTT. It codes for CASSFAGVTRGELFF.

The chain has TRBV12-3 or TRBV12-4 and TRBJ2-2, with 10 bases aligning to TRBD1. Trimming at V came to 7 bases and at J to 4 bases, leaving 12 bases not matched to a gene. This CDR3 comprises 17 residues. CDR3 loop: CASTHRTGGSGTGELFF. The CDR3 nucleotides read TGTGCCAGCACCCATCGGACAGGGGGGAGCGGCACCGGGGAGCTGTTTTTT.

At least ten counts were recorded for this clonotype. The chain joins TRBV9 to TRBJ2-5, with unresolved D. Germline V gives CDR1 SGDLS, CDR2 YYNGEE. Trimming cost V 0 bases and J 0 bases, with 9 bases left between them. CDR3 size: 15 residues. Written as DNA, the CDR3 is TGTGCCAGCAGCGTAGAGGGTCAGGACCAAGAGACCCAGTACTTC. Protein product: CASSVEGQDQETQYF.

This sequence joins TRBV12-3 or TRBV12-4 and TRBJ1-2; the match to TRBD1 covers 9 bases. J was trimmed by 8 bases and V by 6 bases; bases with no gene match: 7. The length of the CDR3 is 13 residues. The CDR3 nucleotides read TGTGCCAGCAGCCCGGACAGGGGCCTAGGCTACACCTTC. Translation: CASSPDRGLGYTF.

The table lists this clonotype with many counts. This rearrangement joins TRBV24-1 to TRBJ1-6; no clear D gene. The CDR3 runs 15 residues. Between the trimmed V and J ends, which lost 2 bases and 5 bases, there was a span of 9 bases. Germline lookup yields CDR1 KGHDR and CDR2 SFDVKD. Written as DNA, the CDR3 is TGTGCCACCAGTGATTCAGGCAGAAATAATTCACCCCTCCACTTT. As protein: CATSDSGRNNSPLHF.

This clonotype was seen ten or more times. The chain is built from TRBV5-1 and TRBJ1-6; D call uncertain. The length of the CDR3 is 14 residues. Trimming cost V 0 bases and J 8 bases, with 9 bases left between them. In germline, CDR1 is SGHRS, CDR2 YFSETQ. CDR3 amino acids: CASSLDSRDSPLHF. The CDR3, as DNA: TGCGCCAGCAGCTTGGACAGCCGCGATTCACCCCTCCACTTT.

This clonotype was found a few times. The chain employs TRBV7-2 and TRBJ2-5; D not resolved. V dropped 5 bases and J dropped 2 bases, with 9 bases sitting between them. Germline V gene lookup returns CDR1 SGHTA and CDR2 FQGNSA. The CDR3 is made up of 13 amino acids. The CDR3 protein is CASSKYVQETQYF. For the CDR3, the DNA is TGTGCCAGCAGCAAGTACGTGCAAGAGACCCAGTACTTC. Using reference TRBV7-2 and TRBJ2-5 for the parts outside the CDR3, the full variable domain is GAGVSQSPSNKVTEKGKDVELRCDPISGHTALYWYRQSLGQGLEFLIYFQGNSAPDKSGLPSDRFSAERTGGSVSTLTIQRTQQEDSAVYLCASSKYVQETQYFGPGTRLLVL.

The CDR3 reads CASSQGETAGYTF. In DNA form, the CDR3 reads TGTGCCAGCAGCCAAGGGGAGACGGCTGGCTACACCTTC. The chain recombines TRBV4-2 with TRBJ1-2; D is unclear. The germline V and J ends were trimmed by 1 base and 7 bases, with 10 bases remaining between them. The CDR3 covers 13 residues. Germline V gives CDR1 LGHNA, CDR2 YNFKEQ.

This clonotype was observed a handful of times. This CDR3 is CASSLGTGTGDQPQHF. The CDR3 DNA sequence: TGTGCCAGCAGTTTGGGCACCGGGACAGGGGATCAGCCCCAGCATTTT. V usage is TRBV12-3 or TRBV12-4 and J usage is TRBJ1-5; TRBD1 matches 10 bases. CDR3 length: 16 residues. V lost 3 bases to trimming and J lost 5 bases; unmatched junction nucleotides: 7.

Comment on this clonotype: Germline is not matched at one junction end, which may reflect a read error. The chain links TRBV20-1 to TRBJ1-6; D gene uncertain. This CDR3 is built from 16 residues. The V gene's germline CDR1 is DFQATT and CDR2 SNEGSKA (reference sequence). Written as DNA, the CDR3 is TGCAGTGCTATGGCGGGGATCGTAAAAAATAATTCACACCTCCACTTT. Translation: CSAMAGIVKNNSHLHF.

This clonotype was observed a handful of times. The V call is TRBV18, the J call TRBJ1-3, with a possible D match to TRBD1 (5 bases). Trimming took off 3 bases at V and 4 bases at J, with 16 bases between the two ends. The CDR3 contains 16 residues. The germline V gene has CDR1 KGHSH and CDR2 LQKENI. Here the CDR3 DNA reads TGTGCCAGCTCACCGCGAGGACGGGGCGAAGGAAACACCATATATTTT. Translated, it gives CASSPRGRGEGNTIYF.

At least ten counts were recorded for this clonotype. The rearrangement joins TRBV25-1 to TRBJ2-7; 8 nucleotides line up with TRBD2. Germline CDR1 is MGHDK and CDR2 is SYGVNS. The CDR3 contains 14 residues. With V trimmed by 2 bases and J by 2 bases, 2 bases remained unmatched. For the CDR3, the DNA is TGTGCCAGCAGTGAACTAGCGGGCCCCTACGAGCAGTACTTC. Amino acids: CASSELAGPYEQYF.

This clonotype was detected many times. The chain links TRBV24-1 to TRBJ1-5, with TRBD1 identical over 10 bases. The CDR3 spans 17 residues. Germline-derived CDR1 and CDR2 are KGHDR and SFDVKD. J lost 5 bases, V lost 2 bases, and 8 bases had no gene match. CDR3 residues: CATSDSDRGPPHQPQHF. Written as DNA, the CDR3 is TGTGCCACCAGTGATTCAGACAGGGGGCCCCCCCATCAGCCCCAGCATTTT.

This clonotype appeared many times. This chain links TRBV25-1 with TRBJ1-1; 8 bases line up with TRBD1. CDR3 length equals 15 residues. Germline V CDR1 and CDR2: MGHDK, SYGVNS. V was clipped by 4 bases and J by 1 base; unmatched bases: 5. CDR3 nucleotide sequence: TGTGCCAGCAGTGGAACCGGGACAGGGAACACTGAAGCTTTCTTT. Translating gives CASSGTGTGNTEAFF.

This clonotype appeared a few times. This chain uses TRBV7-9 with TRBJ2-7, with D possibly matching TRBD2 (7 bases). V was cut by 5 bases and J by 4 bases, with 12 bases left in between. Germline V lookup: CDR1 SEHNR, CDR2 FQNEAQ (reference sequence). This CDR3 spans 13 amino acids. CDR3 nucleotide sequence: TGTGCCAGCAGCCCCGAGGGGGGGTACGAGCAGTACTTC. Protein: CASSPEGGYEQYF.

The rearrangement joins TRBV11-2 to TRBJ2-2, with D tentatively TRBD1 (5 bases). Germline V gene lookup returns CDR1 SGHAT and CDR2 FQNNGV. This CDR3 comprises 16 residues. The V and J ends lost 4 bases and 4 bases respectively, with 16 bases between them. For the CDR3, the DNA is TGTGCCAGCAGCTCAGTGACAGCGCAGGGCACCGGGGAGCTGTTTTTT. This codes for CASSSVTAQGTGELFF.

This clonotype was seen at least ten times. The genes are TRBV7-9 and TRBJ1-1; D unclear. V was cut by 5 bases and J by 4 bases, with 11 bases left in between. This CDR3 region has 13 residues. Germline V CDR1 and CDR2: SEHNR, FQNEAQ (reference sequence). CDR3 in DNA: TGTGCCAGCAGCCCGACGATCGGCACTGAAGCTTTCTTT. Its translation: CASSPTIGTEAFF.

This chain connects TRBV27 to TRBJ1-6, with 8 bases fitting TRBD1. J lost 1 base, V lost 5 bases, and 4 bases had no gene match. Germline V gene data show CDR1 as MNHEY and CDR2 as SMNVEV (reference sequence). This CDR3 has 16 residues. In nucleotides, the CDR3 is TGTGCCAGCAGTAGACAGGGGAGGTCCTATAATTCACCCCTCCACTTT. It is translated as CASSRQGRSYNSPLHF.

This clonotype was observed a few times. The chain links TRBV7-3 to TRBJ1-1, with D unresolved. There are 12 residues in the CDR3. V lost 9 bases and J lost 3, with 11 bases in between. Germline V gene lookup returns CDR1 SGHTA and CDR2 FQGTGA. CDR3 in DNA: TGTGCCAGGCTCCAGGTGTACACTGAAGCTTTCTTT. This codes for CARLQVYTEAFF. The complete variable domain, with remaining parts taken from reference TRBV7-3 and TRBJ1-1, reads GAGVSQTPSNKVTEKGKYVELRCDPISGHTALYWYRQSLGQGPEFLIYFQGTGAADDSGLPNDRFFAVRPEGSVSTLKIQRTERGDSAVYLCARLQVYTEAFFGQGTRLTVV.

This clonotype was counted only a few times. V usage is TRBV30 and J usage is TRBJ2-7; D unclear. Germline CDR1 and CDR2: GTSNPN and SVGIG (reference sequence). The ends were cut back, 5 bases at V and 5 bases at J, with 13 bases in the middle. The CDR3 contains 12 residues. The DNA of the CDR3 is TGTGCCTGGGAAAGACACAAAGACGAGCAGTACTTC. It specifies CAWERHKDEQYF.

This clonotype showed up many times. The CDR3 nucleotides read TGTGCCACCAGCAGAGCCGGAGATGGCTATGGCTACACCTTC. Amino acid sequence: CATSRAGDGYGYTF. J is TRBJ1-2 and V is TRBV15; D call uncertain. V shed 1 base and J shed 4 bases, with 10 bases lying between them. The CDR3 extends over 14 amino acids. The V gene's germline CDR1 is LNHNV and CDR2 YYDKDF (reference sequence).

This clonotype was counted at least ten times. The V call is TRBV10-3, the J call TRBJ2-5; either TRBD1 or TRBD2 may fit D (5 bases each). This CDR3 has 15 amino acids. V lost 2 bases and J 4 bases, leaving 14 bases between the germline ends. CDR1 and CDR2 from the germline V gene are ENHRY and SYGVKD. The CDR3 protein is CAISEIPRGPETQYF. CDR3 sequence (DNA): TGTGCCATCAGTGAGATTCCGAGGGGTCCAGAGACCCAGTACTTC.

This clonotype was picked up many times. The CDR3 is CSAGQTTYGYTF. The DNA for the CDR3 is TGCAGTGCTGGACAGACAACATATGGCTACACCTTC. The chain links TRBV20-1 to TRBJ1-2, with TRBD1 as a possible D gene (6 bases). The CDR3 runs 12 residues. From germline, CDR1 is DFQATT and CDR2 SNEGSKA (reference sequence). Trimming took off 5 bases at V and 5 bases at J, with 12 bases between the two ends.

This clonotype has at least ten counts. V gene TRBV11-2 combines with J gene TRBJ1-2, with D perhaps matching TRBD1 (5 bases). V was pared by 1 base and J by 7 bases, with 7 bases between. Germline CDR1 is SGHAT and CDR2 is FQNNGV. This CDR3 has 12 amino acids. The CDR3 loop reads CASSLGGGGYTF. The CDR3 nucleotides are TGTGCCAGCAGCTTAGGCGGGGGTGGCTACACCTTC.

This clonotype has ten or more counts. CDR3 nucleotides: TGTGCCAGCAGTGAAGCAAGCAGCCCCCTCTACGAGCAGTACTTC. It specifies CASSEASSPLYEQYF. The chain combines TRBV6-1 with TRBJ2-7; D is ambiguous. CDR1 MNHNS and CDR2 SASEGT come from the germline V gene. The ends were cut back, 0 bases at V and 3 bases at J, with 12 bases in the middle. The CDR3 is made up of 15 amino acids.

This clonotype was counted many times. The chain carries TRBV6-5 and TRBJ1-1, with unresolved D. The germline V and J ends were trimmed by 5 bases and 0 bases, with 13 bases remaining between them. The CDR3 runs to 15 residues. In germline, CDR1 is MNHEY, CDR2 SVGAGI. CDR3 sequence (DNA): TGTGCCAGCAGTCACTTCCCCGGTGTGAACACTGAAGCTTTCTTT. It specifies CASSHFPGVNTEAFF.

This clonotype was observed at least ten times. The gene calls are TRBV6-2 or TRBV6-3 and TRBJ2-7; 8 bases match TRBD1. CDR1 is MNHEY and CDR2 is SVGEGT in the germline V gene. The CDR3 runs to 16 residues. Trimming at V came to 0 bases and at J to 2 bases, leaving 6 bases not matched to a gene. CDR3 amino acids: CASSYSTTGATYEQYF. CDR3 DNA: TGTGCCAGCAGTTACTCGACGACAGGGGCAACCTACGAGCAGTACTTC.

In this sample, this clonotype turned up many times. V is TRBV6-5 and J is TRBJ1-3; D is unclear. V lost 7 bases to trimming and J lost 0 bases, with 10 bases between them. Germline values: CDR1 MNHEY, CDR2 SVGAGI. The CDR3 has 14 amino acids. The CDR3 nucleotides read TGTGCCAGCACCACCTCGAGCTCTGGAAACACCATATATTTT. Translated: CASTTSSSGNTIYF.

The CDR3 sequence is CASRTTANYGYTF. DNA of the CDR3: TGTGCCAGCAGAACGACAGCTAACTATGGCTACACCTTC. The chain recombines TRBV12-3 or TRBV12-4 with TRBJ1-2; D may be TRBD1 (5 bases). The CDR3 runs to 13 residues. V dropped 6 bases and J dropped 0 bases, with 8 bases sitting between them.

This CDR3 reads CASTRTGTSGSYEQYF. The CDR3 DNA reads as TGTGCCAGCACTCGAACCGGGACTAGCGGATCCTACGAGCAGTACTTC. V and J are TRBV6-1 and TRBJ2-7, with 11 bases matching TRBD2. V lost 7 bases, J lost 1 base, and 9 bases stayed unmatched. Per germline, CDR1 MNHNS and CDR2 SASEGT. The CDR3 totals 16 residues.